A single sample gave rise to the 30 T cell receptor beta chains below, sequenced in a study of blood T cell repertoires in COVID-19. Data came from immunoSEQ multiplex PCR; TCRdb stores just in-frame clones and leaves some out. This table holds under 70,000 clones, 88% found once. The sequenced sample consisted of peripheral blood. These receptors all come from a woman in her sixties or seventies with COVID-19, enrolled during active disease.

CDR3 region: CASSSSRRVPNYEQYF. The CDR3 nucleotides are TGTGCCAGCAGTTCAAGCAGACGGGTACCAAACTACGAGCAGTACTTC. The chain links TRBV3-1 (or the pseudogene TRBV3-2) to TRBJ2-7; D ambiguous. The CDR3 has 16 amino acids. The germline gives CDR1 LGHDT, CDR2 YNNKEL (reference sequence). Trimming stripped 6 bases from V and 3 bases from J, with 21 bases between.

The chain uses TRBV5-1 and TRBJ1-2; 8 nucleotides line up with TRBD1. V lost 0 bases, J lost 0 bases, and 7 bases stayed unmatched. Germline V CDR1 and CDR2: SGHRS, YFSETQ. The CDR3 runs to 17 residues. The CDR3 region has the DNA TGCGCCAGCAGCTTGGCCGCAGGGGGCGCTTCTAACTATGGCTACACCTTC. Its translation is CASSLAAGGASNYGYTF.

This clone was observed a handful of times. This chain uses TRBV7-8 with TRBJ2-3; 9 nucleotides line up with TRBD2. The CDR3 covers 16 residues. CDR1 SGHVS and CDR2 FQNEAQ come from the germline V gene. V trimming: 5 bases; J trimming: 5 bases; junction bases outside the gene matches: 11. The CDR3 is CASSPRLAGLEDTQYF. The CDR3 region has the DNA TGTGCCAGCAGCCCCCGGCTAGCGGGGCTGGAAGATACGCAGTATTTT.

The chain is built from TRBV7-2 and TRBJ2-2, with TRBD2 matching 14 bases. V gave up 5 bases and J gave up 7 bases; unmatched junction bases: 3. The CDR3 totals 15 residues. The V gene's germline CDR1 is SGHTA and CDR2 FQGNSA. The CDR3 spells CASSKGLAGVGELFF. Here the CDR3 DNA reads TGTGCCAGCAGCAAGGGACTAGCGGGGGTCGGGGAGCTGTTTTTT.

The rearrangement uses TRBV2 and TRBJ1-4, with 9 positions matching TRBD1. This CDR3 comprises 15 residues. The germline CDR1 and CDR2 sequences are SNHLY and FYNNEI. The V gene end was trimmed by 6 bases and the J gene end by 8 bases; junction bases not matched to a gene: 10. This CDR3 reads CASRPRQGGEEKLFF. CDR3 DNA sequence: TGTGCCAGCAGACCTCGACAGGGGGGAGAGGAAAAACTGTTTTTT. The variable domain in full, with the rest retrieved from reference TRBV2 and TRBJ1-4, is EPEVTQTPSHQVTQMGQEVILRCVPISNHLYFYWYRQILGQKVEFLVSFYNNEISEKSEIFDDQFSVERPDGSNFTLKIRSTKLEDSAMYFCASRPRQGGEEKLFFGSGTQLSVL.

J is TRBJ2-1 and V is TRBV6-2 or TRBV6-3, with 9 bases aligning to TRBD2. The junction had 10 bases not matched to a gene; V was cut back by 5 bases and J by 5 bases. Per the germline V gene, CDR1 is MNHEY and CDR2 is SVGEGT. The CDR3 contains 16 residues. CDR3 DNA sequence: TGTGCCAGCAGTCCCTTTTTCAGCGGGAGGAACAATGAGCAGTTCTTC. Its translation: CASSPFFSGRNNEQFF.

V gene TRBV28 combines with J gene TRBJ2-1; D is possibly TRBD1 (7 bases). CDR3 length equals 16 residues. V was pared by 5 bases and J by 6 bases, with 20 bases between. CDR1 is MDHEN and CDR2 is SYDVKM in the germline V gene. CDR3 protein: CASSTLEGALVNEQFF. The CDR3 bases are TGTGCCAGCAGTACCCTGGAGGGGGCGCTTGTCAATGAGCAGTTCTTC.

Only one count was recorded for this clone. The chain carries TRBV7-8 and TRBJ2-2, with D possibly matching TRBD1 (6 bases). The germline V gene has CDR1 SGHVS and CDR2 FQNEAQ. CDR3 length equals 15 residues. V lost 5 bases to trimming and J lost 3 bases, with 13 bases between them. The DNA of the CDR3 is TGTGCCAGCAGCGCCCGGACAGCATACACCGGGGAGCTGTTTTTT. Protein: CASSARTAYTGELFF.

V usage is TRBV5-8 and J usage is TRBJ2-3, with D possibly being TRBD2 (6 bases). The CDR3 runs to 13 residues. The V end was cut by 2 bases, the J end by 4 bases, with 8 bases between. Germline V gene data show CDR1 as SGHTS and CDR2 as YDEGEE. The CDR3 loop reads CASSLWEADTQYF. Here the CDR3 DNA reads TGTGCCAGCAGCTTATGGGAGGCAGATACGCAGTATTTT.

J is TRBJ2-7 and V is TRBV28; 7 bases map to TRBD1. CDR1 is MDHEN, CDR2 SYDVKM, per germline. The CDR3 is 14 residues long. With 8 bases clipped from V and 3 bases from J, the junction kept 10 bases outside the gene matches. The CDR3 here is CASRTGQANYEQYF. CDR3 nucleotide sequence: TGTGCCAGCCGTACCGGACAGGCCAACTACGAGCAGTACTTC.

The chain employs TRBV28 and TRBJ1-1, with D unclear. Germline CDR1 and CDR2: MDHEN and SYDVKM. This CDR3 contains 14 residues. The germline V and J ends were trimmed by 4 bases and 1 base, with 10 bases remaining between them. The CDR3 nucleotides are TGTGCCAGCAGTTCCCCCGGTACGAACACTGAAGCTTTCTTT. Amino acid sequence: CASSSPGTNTEAFF.

In its sample, this clone was seen once. The J gene is TRBJ1-1, the V gene TRBV29-1; no clear D gene. Trimming took off 5 bases at V and 2 bases at J, with 9 bases between the two ends. The CDR3 has 12 amino acids. From germline, CDR1 is SQVTM and CDR2 ANQGSEA. CDR3 in amino acids: CSVKLSNTEAFF. The CDR3 DNA reads as TGCAGCGTTAAACTCTCTAACACTGAAGCTTTCTTT.

The genes are TRBV18 and TRBJ1-1; TRBD1 agrees at 9 bases. The CDR3 is 14 amino acids. V trimming: 2 bases; J trimming: 4 bases; junction bases outside the gene matches: 2. Germline V gene lookup returns CDR1 KGHSH and CDR2 LQKENI. The CDR3 spells CASSPTTGGTEAFF. The CDR3 DNA reads TGTGCCAGCTCACCAACGACAGGGGGCACTGAAGCTTTCTTT.

This clone was seen more than once but under ten times. The V and J genes are TRBV7-9 and TRBJ1-1; D not resolved. CDR1 and CDR2 (germline): SEHNR, FQNEAQ (reference sequence). This CDR3 contains 11 residues. The ends were cut back, 5 bases at V and 4 bases at J, with 5 bases in the middle. For the CDR3, the DNA is TGTGCCAGCAGCCTCCCCACTGAAGCTTTCTTT. Translation: CASSLPTEAFF.

The chain uses TRBV27 and TRBJ2-6; possible D gene TRBD2, 6 bases. The V end was cut by 5 bases, the J end by 2 bases, with 13 bases between. CDR1 MNHEY and CDR2 SMNVEV come from the germline V gene (reference sequence). The CDR3 is made up of 16 amino acids. The CDR3, as DNA: TGTGCCAGCAGTGGACTAACCCTCCCTGGGGCCAACGTCCTGACTTTC. This gives the protein CASSGLTLPGANVLTF.

This chain uses TRBV21-1 with TRBJ2-7; TRBD1, the D gene given by the table, was not confirmed from the DNA. TRBV21-1 is termed a pseudogene. The CDR3 is made up of 14 amino acids. CDR3 in amino acids: CASRAGQGLYEQYF. The CDR3 coding sequence is TGTGCCAGCAGAGCGGGACAGGGGCTGTACGAGCAGTACTTC.

This clone was seen once. The V gene is TRBV10-3, the J gene TRBJ1-2; perhaps TRBD1 as D (6 bases). CDR3 length equals 12 residues. The germline gives CDR1 ENHRY, CDR2 SYGVKD. Trimming took off 8 bases at V and 8 bases at J, with 15 bases between the two ends. The CDR3 DNA follows: TGTGCCATCCGGGACATCCGTCTGGGCTACACCTTC. Translating it yields CAIRDIRLGYTF.

This clone was recorded a few times. The chain uses TRBV11-3 and TRBJ2-1, with TRBD2 matching 13 bases. Germline trimming cut 5 bases from V and 4 bases from J; bases unmatched to any gene: 2. Looked up from germline, CDR1 is SGHNT and CDR2 is YENEEA. There are 15 residues in the CDR3. The CDR3 nucleotides are TGTGCCAGCAGCATGACTAGCGGGAGGTACAATGAGCAGTTCTTC. Amino acid sequence: CASSMTSGRYNEQFF.

The CDR3 DNA is TGTGCCAGTAGTATTTTTACACAGGGGGGCTACAATGAGCAGTTCTTC. As protein: CASSIFTQGGYNEQFF. The rearrangement uses TRBV19 and TRBJ2-1; 8 bases align to TRBD1. The junction had 7 bases not matched to a gene; V was cut back by 3 bases and J by 3 bases. Looked up from germline, CDR1 is LNHDA and CDR2 is SQIVND (reference sequence). The CDR3 has 16 residues.

This chain uses TRBV25-1 with TRBJ2-3; 9 bases fit TRBD1. V was clipped by 1 base and J by 2 bases; unmatched bases: 10. The CDR3 is 18 amino acids. Germline V CDR1 and CDR2: MGHDK, SYGVNS. The CDR3 protein is CASSEFGTGSIHTDTQYF. The CDR3 DNA sequence: TGTGCCAGCAGTGAATTCGGGACAGGGAGTATTCACACAGATACGCAGTATTTT.

The chain couples TRBV19 to TRBJ2-3, with 8 bases lining up with TRBD2. Germline assignment: CDR1 LNHDA and CDR2 SQIVND (reference sequence). V trimming: 7 bases; J trimming: 3 bases; junction bases outside the gene matches: 6. The CDR3 sequence is 14 residues long. The CDR3 spells CASTHSGTTDTQYF. For the CDR3, the DNA is TGTGCCAGTACTCATAGCGGGACAACAGATACGCAGTATTTT.

The V gene is TRBV19, the J gene TRBJ2-1; a weak D match, TRBD2 (5 bases). With 6 bases removed from V and 8 bases from J, the gap between germline ends came to 8 bases. The V gene's germline CDR1 is LNHDA and CDR2 SQIVND (reference sequence). There are 11 residues in the CDR3. The CDR3 DNA follows: TGTGCCAGTAGCGGGGTCCATGAGCAGTTCTTC. It yields the protein CASSGVHEQFF.

This clone was picked up one time. The V and J genes are TRBV4-1 and TRBJ2-5, with D possibly being TRBD2 (6 bases). The V gene lost 3 bases and the J gene lost 4 bases, with 15 bases spanning the gap. Germline V gene lookup returns CDR1 MGHRA and CDR2 YSYEKL. This CDR3 has 15 amino acids. The CDR3 protein is CASSHRGGGGETQYF. CDR3 DNA sequence: TGCGCCAGCAGCCATCGTGGGGGAGGTGGAGAGACCCAGTACTTC.

This clone has just a few counts. The gene calls are TRBV5-5 and TRBJ1-2; TRBD1 matches 10 bases. The CDR3 has 15 amino acids. V was pared by 4 bases and J by 5 bases, with 8 bases of the junction left unmatched. In germline, CDR1 is SGHKS, CDR2 YYEKEE (reference sequence). The CDR3 reads CASSPNPGQGYGYTF. DNA of the CDR3: TGTGCCAGCAGCCCGAACCCGGGACAGGGGTATGGCTACACCTTC. The full variable domain, rest sourced from reference TRBV5-5 and TRBJ1-2, is DAGVTQSPTHLIKTRGQQVTLRCSPISGHKSVSWYQQVLGQGPQFIFQYYEKEERGRGNFPDRFSARQFPNYSSELNVNALLLGDSALYLCASSPNPGQGYGYTFGSGTRLTVV.

The chain carries TRBV6-5 and TRBJ1-5; D gene unclear. V dropped 8 bases and J dropped 3 bases, with 11 bases sitting between them. CDR1 is MNHEY and CDR2 is SVGAGI in the germline V gene. This CDR3 spans 13 amino acids. DNA for the CDR3: TGTGCCAGCCTCGGGTTGAACAATCAGCCCCAGCATTTT. This gives the protein CASLGLNNQPQHF.

Regarding this clone: Other DNA sequences in this specimen translate into the identical CDR3. The rearrangement joins TRBV15 to TRBJ1-6, with a weak D call TRBD1 (5 bases). Per the germline V gene, CDR1 is LNHNV and CDR2 is YYDKDF (reference sequence). V was trimmed by 2 bases and J by 7 bases, leaving 9 bases between them. This CDR3 spans 14 amino acids. CDR3 DNA sequence: TGTGCCACCAGCAGACAGGGATACAATTCACCCCTCCACTTT. Its translation: CATSRQGYNSPLHF.

The rearrangement uses TRBV11-3 and TRBJ2-7; D is ambiguous. Germline V gene sequence: CDR1 SGHNT, CDR2 YENEEA. The CDR3 contains 12 residues. The V and J ends lost 5 bases and 6 bases respectively, with 11 bases between them. DNA of the CDR3: TGTGCCAGCAGCCAGCAGACGGGCGAGCAGTACTTC. This gives the protein CASSQQTGEQYF.

This rearrangement joins TRBV7-9 to TRBJ2-3, with TRBD2 matching 16 bases. Germline V gene lookup returns CDR1 SEHNR and CDR2 FQNEAQ (reference sequence). There are 16 residues in the CDR3. The trim removed 3 bases at V and 5 bases at J, leaving 2 bases unmatched. CDR3 sequence reads: CASSFGTSGRGDTQYF. For the CDR3, the DNA is TGTGCCAGCAGCTTCGGGACTAGCGGGAGGGGAGATACGCAGTATTTT.

This clone was detected many times. The CDR3 coding sequence is TGTGCCAGCAGCGTAGGGGGAGGGGAAGAGACCCAGTACTTC. Protein product: CASSVGGGEETQYF. This chain joins TRBV9 and TRBJ2-5; 7 positions match TRBD2. CDR3 length: 14 residues. The V segment lost 0 bases and the J segment 3 bases; nucleotides outside the gene matches: 2. CDR1 is SGDLS and CDR2 is YYNGEE in the germline V gene.

The rearrangement links TRBV7-2 to TRBJ2-1; 11 bases align to TRBD2. The length of the CDR3 is 18 residues. From germline, CDR1 is SGHTA and CDR2 FQGNSA. V was pared by 7 bases and J by 5 bases, with 16 bases of the junction left unmatched. The CDR3 coding sequence is TGTGCCAGCATCCAAAATATGTGGGGGACTAGCGGAAACAATGAGCAGTTCTTC. Translation: CASIQNMWGTSGNNEQFF.